These 2 T cell receptor beta chains were sequenced from one sample in a study of T-cell reconstitution after alpha-beta-depleted transplantation in children. Preparation of the TCRbeta library was carried out with unique molecular identifiers. TCRdb ran MiXCR on the PCR reads and lists one entry per CDR3 protein. Among hundreds of thousands of distinct CDR3 sequences, about 30% were seen once, and the ten largest hold 2% to 2.5%. Specimen: PBMCs from the stem cell graft donor, collected from the stem cell graft. The receptors derive from a human donor who donated a stem cell graft to a child with aplastic anemia.

This clonotype was found many times. This chain uses TRBV20-1 with TRBJ2-7; 13 bases fit TRBD2. V lost 5 bases and J lost 3; bases outside the gene matches: 1. This CDR3 region has 13 residues. CDR1 is DFQATT and CDR2 is SNEGSKA in the germline V gene (reference sequence). The CDR3 is CSARTSGSYEQYF. For the CDR3, the DNA is TGCAGTGCTCGGACTAGCGGGAGCTACGAGCAGTACTTC.

The rearrangement uses TRBV24-1 and TRBJ1-2; D gene ambiguous. The CDR3 totals 13 residues. Per germline, CDR1 KGHDR and CDR2 SFDVKD. The V end was cut by 4 bases, the J end by 5 bases, with 10 bases between. The CDR3 DNA sequence: TGTGCCACCAGTGACTCCCACTCGTATGGCTACACCTTC. Amino acids: CATSDSHSYGYTF.